The entry below describes one T cell receptor (beta chain). This entry belongs to a study of blood T cell repertoires in COVID-19. Across the study: From the United States, Italy and Spain came samples of acute and convalescent COVID-19. PBMCs, B-cell-depleted T cells, or T cells provided the cDNA or gDNA that made up the material.

Trimming stripped 6 bases from V and 1 base from J, with 13 bases between. This CDR3 contains 14 residues. Germline CDR1 reads MNHEY; CDR2 reads SVGAGI. Original processing notes: Nucleated cell counts were estimated from reference gene primer amplification. TCRdb's copy holds only in-frame clones and misses some; the assay was immunoSEQ multiplex PCR. Clonal size and the V and J genes are those of that table, whereas D and trimming came from the DNA. The table has 60,000 or so clones, about 77% seen once. The V and J genes are TRBV6-5 and TRBJ2-7; D is ambiguous. This sequence originates from a human donor in a cohort sampled during active COVID-19. Input material: peripheral blood. This CDR3 reads CASSHRHRSYEQYF. CDR3 bases: TGTGCCAGCAGCCACCGACACAGATCCTACGAGCAGTACTTC.